One and the same sample provided the 4 T cell receptor beta chains below, sequenced in a study of cytomegalovirus exposure and HLA in healthy donors. PCR was performed using 60 Vbeta and 13 Jbeta primers. Sequenced by immunoSEQ multiplex PCR; TCRdb stores in-frame clones only, minus some. There are about 150,000 clones in the sample; roughly four fifths occur only once, and 6% to 8.5% lies in the top ten. What was sequenced was PBMCs. These TCRs come from a man aged 25 to 45 in good health and CMV-seronegative.

V is TRBV2 and J is TRBJ1-5, with a weak D call TRBD1 (5 bases). Looked up from germline, CDR1 is SNHLY and CDR2 is FYNNEI. Trimming removed 7 bases from V and 6 bases from J, with 10 bases in between. This CDR3 contains 12 residues. Here the CDR3 reads CASKRGSQPQHF. In nucleotides, the CDR3 is TGTGCCAGCAAAAGGGGATCTCAGCCCCAGCATTTT.

This clone was recorded once. The CDR3 loop is CASKLYNSPLHF. The CDR3 DNA follows: TGTGCCAGCAAGCTCTATAATTCACCCCTCCACTTT. The rearrangement joins TRBV28 to TRBJ1-6; D gene unclear. The CDR3 sequence is 12 residues long. V was pared by 7 bases and J by 3 bases, with 4 bases between. Germline V gene data show CDR1 as MDHEN and CDR2 as SYDVKM.

This clone was counted between two and nine times. J is TRBJ2-2 and V is TRBV9, with 10 bases that match TRBD2. The ends lost 0 bases at V and 5 bases at J; junction bases unmatched: 7. The CDR3 extends over 17 amino acids. The germline CDR1 and CDR2 sequences are SGDLS and YYNGEE. The CDR3 region is CASSVGLAGDRTGELFF. The DNA for the CDR3 is TGTGCCAGCAGCGTAGGGCTAGCGGGAGACAGGACCGGGGAGCTGTTTTTT.

The chain recombines TRBV9 with TRBJ2-4, with 7 bases matching TRBD2. V gave up 0 bases and J gave up 9 bases; unmatched junction bases: 3. The CDR3 runs 13 residues. CDR1 SGDLS and CDR2 YYNGEE come from the germline V gene. The CDR3 region has the DNA TGTGCCAGCAGCGTAGAGTGGGGGGGCATTCAGTACTTC. This sequence encodes CASSVEWGGIQYF. Based on the CDR3 plus reference TRBV9 and TRBJ2-4, the full variable domain is DSGVTQTPKHLITATGQRVTLRCSPRSGDLSVYWYQQSLDQGLQFLIQYYNGEERAKGNILERFSAQQFPDLHSELNLSSLELGDSALYFCASSVEWGGIQYFGAGTRLSVL.